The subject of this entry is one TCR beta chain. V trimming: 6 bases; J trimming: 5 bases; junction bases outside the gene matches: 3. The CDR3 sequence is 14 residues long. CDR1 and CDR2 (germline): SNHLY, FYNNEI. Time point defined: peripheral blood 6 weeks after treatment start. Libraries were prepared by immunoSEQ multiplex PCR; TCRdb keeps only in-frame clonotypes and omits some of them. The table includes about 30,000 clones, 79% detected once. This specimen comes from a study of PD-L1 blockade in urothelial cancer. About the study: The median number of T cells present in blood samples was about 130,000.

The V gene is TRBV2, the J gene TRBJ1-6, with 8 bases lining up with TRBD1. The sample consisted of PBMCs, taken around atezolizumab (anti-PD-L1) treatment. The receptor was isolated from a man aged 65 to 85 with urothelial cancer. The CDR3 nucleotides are TGTGCCAGCAGGCCGGGACAGGATAATTCACCCCTCCACTTT. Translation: CASRPGQDNSPLHF. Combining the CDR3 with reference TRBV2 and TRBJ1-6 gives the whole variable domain EPEVTQTPSHQVTQMGQEVILRCVPISNHLYFYWYRQILGQKVEFLVSFYNNEISEKSEIFDDQFSVERPDGSNFTLKIRSTKLEDSAMYFCASRPGQDNSPLHFGNGTRLTVT.